This TCR beta chain stems from a study of beta chain features in type 1 diabetes. This CDR3 spans 14 amino acids. Germline CDR1 and CDR2: GTSNPN and SVGIG (reference sequence). V shed 3 bases, J shed 0 bases, and the junction held 2 bases outside the gene matches. A few counts support this clone. The antigen is undetermined. Overall study findings and caveats: Shortening that was moderate but significant affected the TCRB CDR3s of Type 1 diabetes patients in all four CD4+ subsets.

Expressed TCRB transcripts were sequenced because the isolated RNA had all been reverse transcribed beforehand. Assay used: immunoSEQ multiplex PCR; TCRdb lists only in-frame clones, some missing. The sample lists 300,000 to 450,000 clones; roughly 12% were seen once. Sequencing was done on a sample of naive CD4+ T cells from blood. This TCR was sampled from a woman aged 18-29 years with type 1 diabetes. The chain couples TRBV30 to TRBJ2-3; 8 positions match TRBD1. The CDR3 here is CAWRRTGSTDTQYF. CDR3 in DNA: TGTGCCTGGAGACGGACAGGGAGCACAGATACGCAGTATTTT.